Shown below are 16 T cell receptor beta chains from a single sample sequenced in a study of CD8+CD57+ T cells in acquired aplastic anemia (dated by TCRdb to 2016 to 2019). Sequencing took place on an Illumina HiSeq 2000. Profiling of TCR beta VDJ combinations and CDR3 sequences used genomic DNA as the template. Using fastp at Q25 and MiXCR, TCRdb reprocessed the public reads and kept productive beta chains. Rows merge per CDR3 protein into single entries with the most common DNA and genes. This sample has about 48,000 distinct CDR3 sequences in its table, and roughly 69% of those were observed once. The ten top clones hold less than 40% of the sample. What was sequenced was sorted CD4+, CD8+, or CD8+CD57+ T cells (not recorded which) from PBMCs. These TCRs come from a human donor in good health, serving as a control.

The rearrangement links TRBV2 to TRBJ2-3; the D gene is possibly TRBD1 (5 bases). The V gene lost 4 bases and the J gene lost 2 bases, with 7 bases spanning the gap. The CDR3 runs 13 residues. The germline gives CDR1 SNHLY, CDR2 FYNNEI. The DNA of the CDR3 is TGTGCCAGCAGTGGACAGCTCACAGATACGCAGTATTTT. Protein product: CASSGQLTDTQYF.

This chain connects TRBV15 to TRBJ2-2, with 13 bases identical to TRBD2. CDR3 length: 17 amino acids. The ends lost 0 bases at V and 6 bases at J; junction bases unmatched: 4. Per germline, CDR1 LNHNV and CDR2 YYDKDF (reference sequence). DNA for the CDR3: TGTGCCACCAGCAGAGATTTAGGACTAGCGGGGGCCGGGGAGCTGTTTTTT. This codes for CATSRDLGLAGAGELFF.

The chain uses TRBV25-1 and TRBJ1-2, with 12 positions matching TRBD1. Germline-derived CDR1 and CDR2 are MGHDK and SYGVNS. J was trimmed by 9 bases and V by 3 bases; bases with no gene match: 14. The CDR3 loop spans 17 amino acids. The CDR3 DNA sequence: TGTGCCAGCAGTGACCCGGGACAGGGGGCTATCTCTTCCCGCTACACCTTC. Its protein product is CASSDPGQGAISSRYTF.

V gene TRBV10-2 combines with J gene TRBJ1-5; perhaps TRBD1 as D (5 bases). Trimming took 6 bases from V and 3 from J, leaving 9 bases between them. Germline CDR1 reads WSHSY; CDR2 reads SAAADI. The CDR3 consists of 13 residues. The CDR3 here is CASSGTVNQPQHF. The CDR3 DNA sequence: TGCGCCAGCAGCGGGACCGTCAATCAGCCCCAGCATTTT.

This rearrangement joins TRBV2 to TRBJ1-1; D is ambiguous. Germline V gene lookup returns CDR1 SNHLY and CDR2 FYNNEI. V was clipped by 6 bases and J by 7 bases, with 9 bases between them. The CDR3 consists of 11 residues. CDR3 residues: CASSAGLEAFF. Written as DNA, the CDR3 is TGTGCCAGCAGCGCGGGCCTTGAAGCTTTCTTT.

This clonotype was observed a handful of times. This chain joins TRBV12-3 or TRBV12-4 and TRBJ2-5, with a weak D call TRBD2 (7 bases). The ends were cut back, 2 bases at V and 5 bases at J, with 15 bases in the middle. This CDR3 is 15 amino acids long. The CDR3 DNA is TGTGCCAGCAGTTTATTCGGGGGGCGCGGGGAGACCCAGTACTTC. As protein: CASSLFGGRGETQYF.

The chain uses TRBV7-2 and TRBJ2-5, with 11 nucleotides matching TRBD2. The V and J ends lost 10 bases and 5 bases, in that order; junction bases with no gene match: 9. This CDR3 spans 14 amino acids. The V gene's germline CDR1 is SGHTA and CDR2 FQGNSA. CDR3 bases: TGTGCCACCGGGACTAGCGGTGGGCGGGAGACCCAGTACTTC. Translation: CATGTSGGRETQYF.

The J gene is TRBJ2-3, the V gene TRBV10-3, with D unclear. Looked up from germline, CDR1 is ENHRY and CDR2 is SYGVKD. V was shortened by 5 bases and J by 4 bases, with 10 bases between the two germline ends. This CDR3 has 13 amino acids. CDR3 DNA sequence: TGTGCCATCAGTACCCTGGCAGCAGATACGCAGTATTTT. It translates to CAISTLAADTQYF.

V and J are TRBV5-1 and TRBJ2-1; no clear D. The germline CDR1 and CDR2 sequences are SGHRS and YFSETQ. This CDR3 comprises 11 residues. V was shortened by 7 bases and J by 8 bases, with 10 bases between the two germline ends. The DNA of the CDR3 is TGCGCCAGCCATATCGCCGATGAGCAGTTCTTC. Its protein is CASHIADEQFF.

The rearrangement uses TRBV7-9 and TRBJ1-1; maybe TRBD1 (5 bases). Germline assignment: CDR1 SEHNR and CDR2 FQNEAQ (reference sequence). Between the trimmed V and J ends, which lost 2 bases and 5 bases, there was a span of 12 bases. There are 14 residues in the CDR3. The CDR3 bases are TGTGCCAGCAGCTTAATGTCTCAGGGTACTGAAGCTTTCTTT. It specifies CASSLMSQGTEAFF.

This clonotype showed up just a few times. The rearrangement links TRBV25-1 to TRBJ1-2; the D gene is possibly TRBD1 (6 bases). V lost 8 bases and J 5 bases, leaving 21 bases between the germline ends. The CDR3 spans 15 residues. In germline, CDR1 is MGHDK, CDR2 SYGVNS. The CDR3 sequence: CASQRGSGAGYGYTF. The CDR3 DNA sequence: TGTGCCAGCCAGCGTGGTTCGGGGGCTGGGTATGGCTACACCTTC.

The chain links TRBV20-1 to TRBJ1-2, with a tentative D call TRBD1 (6 bases). This CDR3 comprises 14 residues. The V gene's germline CDR1 is DFQATT and CDR2 SNEGSKA (reference sequence). The V and J ends lost 0 bases and 7 bases respectively, with 15 bases between them. The CDR3 region has the DNA TGCAGTGCTAGAGAGGAGGACAGAGACGTTGGCTACACCTTC. Protein sequence: CSAREEDRDVGYTF.

On this clonotype itself: One end of the junction varies from germline; a read error may be responsible. The chain is built from TRBV25-1 and TRBJ1-1; D is unclear. The CDR3 covers 14 residues. The germline V gene encodes CDR1 MGHDK and CDR2 SYGVNS. DNA for the CDR3: TGTGCCAGCAGTGGTAGTCCCCGGAACGCTGAAGCTTTCTTT. Translated, it gives CASSGSPRNAEAFF.

The V gene is TRBV4-2, the J gene TRBJ2-4, with 9 bases aligning to TRBD1. The CDR3 sequence is 16 residues long. Germline V gene sequence: CDR1 LGHNA, CDR2 YNFKEQ. With 2 bases clipped from V and 7 bases from J, the junction kept 9 bases outside the gene matches. The CDR3 protein is CASSQRDRALGNIQYF. The CDR3 nucleotides read TGTGCCAGCAGCCAAAGGGACAGGGCCCTAGGGAACATTCAGTACTTC.

The V gene is TRBV7-2, the J gene TRBJ2-7, with TRBD2 matching 8 bases. The CDR3 contains 15 residues. The J segment lost 1 base and the V segment lost 5 bases, leaving 7 bases of the junction unmatched. Germline CDR1 reads SGHTA; CDR2 reads FQGNSA. The CDR3 sequence: CASSLHGGVSYEQYF. The DNA for the CDR3 is TGTGCCAGCAGCCTACACGGGGGGGTTTCCTACGAGCAGTACTTC.

This clonotype was detected many times. V is TRBV5-5 and J is TRBJ1-5; 11 nucleotides line up with TRBD1. Germline-derived CDR1 and CDR2 are SGHKS and YYEKEE (reference sequence). The CDR3 covers 15 residues. Losses at the gene ends were 1 base for V and 5 bases for J; bases not matched to a gene: 2. The chain's CDR3 is CASSLRTGGDQPQHF. DNA of the CDR3: TGTGCCAGCAGCTTGCGGACAGGGGGCGATCAGCCCCAGCATTTT.